This TCR beta chain was observed in a study of blood T cell repertoires in COVID-19. The CDR3 is made up of 15 amino acids. Germline CDR1 is SEHNR and CDR2 is FQNEAQ (reference sequence). V gave up 0 bases and J gave up 9 bases, with 15 bases separating them. Sequencing used immunoSEQ multiplex PCR; TCRdb keeps in-frame clones, though not all of them. The sample lists hundreds of thousands of clones; 89% were seen once. The sequence was collected from a woman aged 40-49 years who had recovered from COVID-19. V usage is TRBV7-9 and J usage is TRBJ2-1; maybe TRBD1 (6 bases). Sequencing used PBMCs or T cells enriched from blood (not recorded which). This chain's CDR3 is CASSLAWGPSGEQFF. The CDR3, as DNA: TGTGCCAGCAGCTTAGCCTGGGGGCCTTCGGGTGAGCAGTTCTTC.